One sample yielded the 30 T cell receptor beta chains listed below, sequenced in a study of blood T cells in healthy people across ages. It was with a sample-barcoded 5' primer and a J-beta primer mix that a second PCR of about 6 to 12 cycles was run. MiXCR, applied by TCRdb to the 5' RACE reads, yields one record per CDR3 protein. The repertoire has roughly 1,300,000 distinct CDR3 sequences, roughly 60% of them found once; the top ten carry 6.5% to 8.5%. The sequencing sample was made of blood. The receptors were sampled from a young man in good health.

This clonotype occurred a few times. Written as DNA, the CDR3 is TGTGCCAGCAGTTGGAGGACGCTCGGCTCTGGGGCCAACGTCCTGACTTTC. It yields the protein CASSWRTLGSGANVLTF. The chain joins TRBV27 to TRBJ2-6; tentative D call: TRBD2 (5 bases). The CDR3 is made up of 17 amino acids. Trimming pared 4 bases from V and 0 bases from J, leaving 13 bases between. The germline V gene encodes CDR1 MNHEY and CDR2 SMNVEV (reference sequence).

Notes on this clonotype: Since no conserved phenylalanine or tryptophan closes the CDR3, a read error is the likely cause. This rearrangement joins TRBV7-2 to TRBJ1-2; 8 bases are shared with TRBD1. The J segment lost 4 bases and the V segment lost 3 bases, leaving 4 bases of the junction unmatched. Germline V CDR1 and CDR2: SGHTA, FQGNSA. The CDR3 has 14 residues. The CDR3 DNA reads TGTGCCAGCAGCTTGGACAGGGACTTCTATGGCTACACCTTA. It specifies CASSLDRDFYGYTL.

The rearrangement joins TRBV29-1 to TRBJ2-1; 7 nucleotides match TRBD1. The CDR3 totals 12 residues. V was clipped by 6 bases and J by 8 bases; unmatched bases: 7. Germline V gene data show CDR1 as SQVTM and CDR2 as ANQGSEA. The CDR3 DNA is TGCAGCGTCACAGGGGTGTGGGATGAGCAGTTCTTC. It codes for CSVTGVWDEQFF.

The chain links TRBV9 to TRBJ2-5; D unclear. The tail of the sequence fits TRBJ2-7 better, so the J call may be wrong. The length of the CDR3 is 15 residues. CDR1 is SGDLS, CDR2 YYNGEE, per germline. Written as DNA, the CDR3 is TGTGCCAGCAGCGACTCCCCCCGGCGGACCTACGAGCAGTACTTC. Encoded protein: CASSDSPRRTYEQYF.

The chain links TRBV7-2 to TRBJ2-3, with 10 bases that match TRBD2. The V segment lost 2 bases and the J segment 1 base; nucleotides outside the gene matches: 3. The CDR3 consists of 16 residues. The germline CDR1 and CDR2 sequences are SGHTA and FQGNSA. The CDR3 sequence is CASSLNLAGGTDTQYF. The CDR3, as DNA: TGTGCCAGCAGCTTAAACCTAGCGGGGGGCACAGATACGCAGTATTTT. Together with reference TRBV7-2 and TRBJ2-3, the CDR3 gives the full variable domain: GAGVSQSPSNKVTEKGKDVELRCDPISGHTALYWYRQSLGQGLEFLIYFQGNSAPDKSGLPSDRFSAERTGGSVSTLTIQRTQQEDSAVYLCASSLNLAGGTDTQYFGPGTRLTVL.

The chain is built from TRBV10-1 and TRBJ1-2; D gene uncertain. CDR3 length: 13 amino acids. The V gene lost 2 bases and the J gene lost 2 bases, with 6 bases spanning the gap. Germline V gene sequence: CDR1 WNHNN, CDR2 SYGVQD (reference sequence). The CDR3 DNA follows: TGCGCCAGCAGTGAGAGGGCCAACTATGGCTACACCTTC. The encoded protein is CASSERANYGYTF.

CDR3 region: CASSTGAGGHYEQYF. The CDR3 nucleotides are TGTGCCAGCAGCACAGGCGCAGGGGGCCACTACGAGCAGTACTTC. The chain has TRBV11-2 and TRBJ2-7; TRBD1 agrees at 8 bases. In germline, CDR1 is SGHAT, CDR2 FQNNGV. The V and J ends lost 5 bases and 3 bases, in that order; junction bases with no gene match: 9. CDR3 size: 15 residues.

The table lists this clonotype with a few counts. The chain employs TRBV28 and TRBJ2-7, with 10 positions matching TRBD2. Germline V gene sequence: CDR1 MDHEN, CDR2 SYDVKM. The length of the CDR3 is 15 residues. J gave up 3 bases and V 6 bases, and 8 bases lay outside the gene matches. CDR3 nucleotides: TGTGCCAGCAGCCATCGGACTAGCGGTGGCTACGAGCAGTACTTC. This gives the protein CASSHRTSGGYEQYF.

The V call is TRBV5-1, the J call TRBJ2-5, with D tentatively TRBD1 (7 bases). CDR3 size: 15 residues. CDR1 and CDR2 (germline): SGHRS, YFSETQ. Trimming left V 4 bases short and J 5 bases short, with 18 bases between. CDR3 sequence reads: CASSLTGSGRETQYF. The CDR3 coding sequence is TGCGCCAGCAGCCTGACAGGGTCGGGGAGGGAGACCCAGTACTTC.

The chain carries TRBV11-2 and TRBJ1-6; D is undetermined. CDR1 SGHAT and CDR2 FQNNGV come from the germline V gene. Trimming stripped 2 bases from V and 7 bases from J, with 12 bases between. This CDR3 has 15 amino acids. The DNA of the CDR3 is TGTGCCAGCAGCTTACGAGGGCGTGGGAATTCACCCCTCCACTTT. This encodes CASSLRGRGNSPLHF.

V is TRBV9 and J is TRBJ2-3, with D perhaps matching TRBD1 or TRBD2 (5 bases each). With 3 bases removed from V and 4 bases from J, the gap between germline ends came to 24 bases. This CDR3 has 18 residues. The V gene's germline CDR1 is SGDLS and CDR2 YYNGEE. The CDR3, as DNA: TGTGCCAGCAGCGATGCTACATTCCCTCAGGGACCCCCAGATACGCAGTATTTT. Encoded protein: CASSDATFPQGPPDTQYF.

The V gene is TRBV9, the J gene TRBJ2-5; TRBD2 might be the D (5 bases). Looked up from germline, CDR1 is SGDLS and CDR2 is YYNGEE. The V and J ends lost 3 bases and 2 bases respectively, with 14 bases between them. The CDR3 contains 15 residues. The CDR3 region has the DNA TGTGCCAGCAGCGGGTGGGCGGGCCCACAAGAGACCCAGTACTTC. Translation gives CASSGWAGPQETQYF.

This clonotype was observed a handful of times. This rearrangement joins TRBV7-9 to TRBJ2-3, with D perhaps being TRBD1 or TRBD2 (5 bases each). Germline CDR1 and CDR2: SEHNR and FQNEAQ (reference sequence). Trimming shortened V by 6 bases and J by 6 bases, and 10 bases separated the two germline ends. The CDR3 loop spans 12 amino acids. The CDR3 bases are TGTGCCAGCAGGTTGGGGGAGGATACGCAGTATTTT. Its protein is CASRLGEDTQYF.

The table lists this clonotype with a few counts. This chain links TRBV28 with TRBJ2-4, with D unclear. The DNA end is more similar to TRBJ2-7, so the J call may be wrong. CDR1 MDHEN and CDR2 SYDVKM come from the germline V gene. The CDR3 runs to 14 residues. CDR3 in amino acids: CASSSVVNTYEQYF. DNA for the CDR3: TGTGCCAGCAGTTCCGTCGTGAATACCTACGAGCAGTACTTC.

The rearrangement joins TRBV6-6 to TRBJ1-5, with D hard to call. The CDR3 covers 16 residues. V was shortened by 0 bases and J by 6 bases, with 15 bases between the two germline ends. Germline values: CDR1 MNHNY, CDR2 SVGAGI (reference sequence). CDR3 DNA: TGTGCCAGCAGTTACTCGACGCAACACTCTGGTCAGCCCCAGCATTTT. Its translation is CASSYSTQHSGQPQHF.

The gene calls are TRBV5-1 and TRBJ2-7; 8 bases map to TRBD1. CDR1 SGHRS and CDR2 YFSETQ come from the germline V gene. The CDR3 contains 14 residues. J lost 5 bases, V lost 5 bases, and 9 bases had no gene match. The CDR3 protein is CASSDGTGKDEQYF. The CDR3 DNA sequence: TGCGCCAGCAGTGACGGGACAGGCAAAGACGAGCAGTACTTC.

The chain links TRBV20-1 to TRBJ2-7; the D gene is possibly TRBD1 (6 bases). The germline V gene has CDR1 DFQATT and CDR2 SNEGSKA (reference sequence). V lost 4 bases and J 1 base, leaving 11 bases between the germline ends. The CDR3 spans 13 residues. The CDR3 sequence is CSAITGSSYEQYF. The CDR3, as DNA: TGCAGTGCTATTACAGGGTCTTCCTACGAGCAGTACTTC.

This rearrangement joins TRBV6-5 to TRBJ1-1; D is ambiguous. This CDR3 spans 15 amino acids. V was shortened by 6 bases and J by 2 bases, with 16 bases between the two germline ends. Looked up from germline, CDR1 is MNHEY and CDR2 is SVGAGI. DNA of the CDR3: TGTGCCAGCAGCTCCCGTCCCTCCATCAACACTGAAGCTTTCTTT. Amino acids: CASSSRPSINTEAFF.

The V call is TRBV28, the J call TRBJ2-3, with D perhaps matching TRBD2 (5 bases). The germline V gene has CDR1 MDHEN and CDR2 SYDVKM. This CDR3 is built from 19 residues. The V end was cut by 4 bases, the J end by 0 bases, with 23 bases between. Here the CDR3 reads CASSSLSLLAKESTDTQYF. The CDR3 DNA sequence: TGTGCCAGCAGTTCGTTAAGTCTTCTAGCAAAGGAGAGCACAGATACGCAGTATTTT.

The chain couples TRBV30 to TRBJ1-2, with TRBD1 matching over 8 bases. The CDR3 covers 13 residues. Germline values: CDR1 GTSNPN, CDR2 SVGIG (reference sequence). V shed 6 bases, J shed 6 bases, and the junction held 9 bases outside the gene matches. The CDR3 loop is CACQTGTGHGYTF. DNA of the CDR3: TGTGCCTGTCAAACCGGGACAGGTCATGGCTACACCTTC.

This chain joins TRBV20-1 and TRBJ1-5; 8 nucleotides line up with TRBD1. Trimming cost V 3 bases and J 7 bases; bases outside gene matches: 8. CDR3 length: 14 residues. Germline-derived CDR1 and CDR2 are DFQATT and SNEGSKA (reference sequence). This CDR3 reads CSASHSRGLQPQHF. CDR3 DNA: TGCAGTGCTAGTCACAGCAGGGGGCTACAGCCCCAGCATTTT.

The J gene is TRBJ2-2, the V gene TRBV7-9; TRBD2 matches 10 bases. Looked up from germline, CDR1 is SEHNR and CDR2 is FQNEAQ (reference sequence). This CDR3 has 17 amino acids. J gave up 1 base and V 6 bases, and 8 bases lay outside the gene matches. CDR3 in amino acids: CASRLTAGGLNTGELFF. In DNA form, the CDR3 reads TGTGCCAGCAGGCTCACAGCGGGAGGGCTGAACACCGGGGAGCTGTTTTTT.

The chain is built from TRBV4-1 and TRBJ1-2; 7 bases are shared with TRBD1. The CDR3 contains 17 residues. Germline V CDR1 and CDR2: MGHRA, YSYEKL. V shed 1 base and J 5 bases; nucleotides not matched to a gene: 13. CDR3 protein: CASSQAVTDRRDYGYTF. DNA for the CDR3: TGCGCCAGCAGCCAAGCCGTCACGGACAGGCGCGATTATGGCTACACCTTC.

This chain uses TRBV12-3 or TRBV12-4 with TRBJ1-2; D gene uncertain. Trimming took 1 base from V and 0 from J, leaving 9 bases between them. This CDR3 is 15 amino acids long. In DNA, the CDR3 is TGTGCCAGCAGTTTAGGTGGAGCGTCTAACTATGGCTACACCTTC. Amino acids: CASSLGGASNYGYTF.

The CDR3 coding sequence is TGTGCCAGCAGCCAAGATACCAGCGGGGTGCAGGGTACGCAGTATTTT. Translation gives CASSQDTSGVQGTQYF. The chain couples TRBV4-2 to TRBJ2-3; 7 bases are a match to TRBD2. Looked up from germline, CDR1 is LGHNA and CDR2 is YNFKEQ. The junction had 11 bases not matched to a gene; V was cut back by 0 bases and J by 8 bases. This CDR3 has 16 residues.

The gene calls are TRBV20-1 and TRBJ2-3; TRBD2 might be the D (6 bases). CDR1 DFQATT and CDR2 SNEGSKA come from the germline V gene (reference sequence). This CDR3 is built from 16 residues. Between the trimmed V and J ends, which lost 6 bases and 2 bases, there was a span of 21 bases. The CDR3 DNA sequence: TGCAGTGCCGAAGGGCGGGACCTCTTCGACACAGATACGCAGTATTTT. This gives the protein CSAEGRDLFDTDTQYF.

This clonotype showed up just a few times. The germline gene is not matched at one end of the junction; a read error may be the cause. V is TRBV4-2 and J is TRBJ1-2, with a tentative D call TRBD1 (5 bases). Germline-derived CDR1 and CDR2 are LGHNA and YNFKEQ. The CDR3 consists of 13 residues. The CDR3 sequence is CASSRGNNDGYTF. As DNA, the CDR3 is TGTGCCAGCAGCCGGGGGAATAACGATGGCTACACCTTC.

CDR3 loop: CASSYSWEGNYGQYF. CDR3 bases: TGTGCCAGCAGTTACTCGTGGGAGGGAAACTACGGGCAGTACTTC. The chain recombines TRBV6-6 with TRBJ2-5; the match to TRBD2 covers 7 bases. Germline CDR1 is MNHNY and CDR2 is SVGAGI (reference sequence). CDR3 length: 15 residues. V trimming: 0 bases; J trimming: 11 bases; junction bases outside the gene matches: 12.

This sequence joins TRBV28 and TRBJ2-7, with 9 nucleotides matching TRBD2. Germline V lookup: CDR1 MDHEN, CDR2 SYDVKM. V lost 4 bases and J lost 1; bases outside the gene matches: 14. This CDR3 is built from 18 residues. CDR3 amino acids: CASSSSWIAGEGSYEQYF. The CDR3, as DNA: TGTGCCAGCAGTTCCTCCTGGATAGCGGGAGAAGGATCCTACGAGCAGTACTTC.

The chain uses TRBV10-3 and TRBJ2-5, with TRBD1 matching over 8 bases. The CDR3 sequence is 16 residues long. Germline CDR1 and CDR2: ENHRY and SYGVKD. V lost 3 bases, J lost 6 bases, and 12 bases stayed unmatched. This CDR3 reads CAISDVQGVEKKTQYF. CDR3 sequence (DNA): TGTGCCATCAGTGATGTACAGGGGGTTGAGAAAAAGACCCAGTACTTC.